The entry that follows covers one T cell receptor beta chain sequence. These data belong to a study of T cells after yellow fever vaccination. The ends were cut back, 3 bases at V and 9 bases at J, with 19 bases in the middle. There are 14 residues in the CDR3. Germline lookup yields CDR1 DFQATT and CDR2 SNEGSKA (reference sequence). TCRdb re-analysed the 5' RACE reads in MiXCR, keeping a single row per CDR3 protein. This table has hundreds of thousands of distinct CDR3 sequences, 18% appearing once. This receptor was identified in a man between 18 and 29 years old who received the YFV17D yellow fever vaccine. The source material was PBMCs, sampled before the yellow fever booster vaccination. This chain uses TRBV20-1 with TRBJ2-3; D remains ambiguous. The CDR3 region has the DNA TGCAGTGCTAGTAAAGCCGGTGGCAGTATAACGCAGTATTTT. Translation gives CSASKAGGSITQYF.